These 31 T cell receptor beta chains were all obtained from the same sample, sequenced in a study of blood T cell repertoires in COVID-19. TCRdb's table, derived via immunoSEQ multiplex PCR, lists solely in-frame clones and lacks some. The sample has about 120,000 clones; approximately 90% are singletons. The sequencing sample was made of peripheral blood. These receptors came from a human donor in a cohort sampled during active COVID-19.

This chain uses TRBV2 with TRBJ1-5, with a tentative D call TRBD1 (5 bases). The CDR3 extends over 16 amino acids. Looked up from germline, CDR1 is SNHLY and CDR2 is FYNNEI. V gave up 4 bases and J gave up 2 bases, with 15 bases separating them. Written as DNA, the CDR3 is TGTGCCAGCAGTGTTCGACAGCATGCCGGCAATCAGCCCCAGCATTTT. Translated, it gives CASSVRQHAGNQPQHF.

The V and J genes are TRBV6-5 and TRBJ2-7; D is possibly TRBD1 (5 bases). This CDR3 contains 10 residues. Trimming shortened V by 8 bases and J by 13 bases, and 15 bases separated the two germline ends. Germline lookup yields CDR1 MNHEY and CDR2 SVGAGI. Here the CDR3 DNA reads TGTGCCAGCGTCCAGGACAAGGAATACTTC. This encodes CASVQDKEYF.

V gene TRBV19 combines with J gene TRBJ1-2, with a tentative D call TRBD1 (5 bases). This CDR3 is built from 17 residues. The germline V and J ends were trimmed by 3 bases and 0 bases, with 17 bases remaining between them. Looked up from germline, CDR1 is LNHDA and CDR2 is SQIVND (reference sequence). CDR3 sequence reads: CASSIWGMGPTNYGYTF. The CDR3 DNA follows: TGTGCCAGTAGTATTTGGGGCATGGGGCCGACTAACTATGGCTACACCTTC.

Comments on this clone: Other nucleotide sequences from this sample produce the same CDR3. V and J are TRBV7-9 and TRBJ1-6, with 9 bases identical to TRBD1. The CDR3 covers 15 residues. V was clipped by 2 bases and J by 7 bases; unmatched bases: 3. Germline loops: CDR1 SEHNR, CDR2 FQNEAQ (reference sequence). CDR3 in amino acids: CASSLTGQGNSPLHF. The CDR3 DNA is TGTGCCAGCAGCTTAACCGGACAGGGGAATTCACCCCTCCACTTT.

V and J are TRBV7-3 and TRBJ1-1; 7 nucleotides agree with TRBD1. This CDR3 has 13 amino acids. V gave up 5 bases and J gave up 6 bases; unmatched junction bases: 6. Germline CDR1 and CDR2: SGHTA and FQGTGA. CDR3 DNA: TGTGCCAGCAGCCCCACAGGGGACGCTGAAGCTTTCTTT. This encodes CASSPTGDAEAFF.

The table lists this clone with a few counts. This chain uses TRBV25-1 with TRBJ1-3; 7 positions match TRBD1. The CDR3 length is 17 residues. Germline CDR1 is MGHDK and CDR2 is SYGVNS. The J segment lost 2 bases and the V segment lost 4 bases, leaving 11 bases of the junction unmatched. The CDR3 DNA is TGTGCCAGCAGTGGGACCCCTCACGACAGGGCTGGAAACACCATATATTTT. It specifies CASSGTPHDRAGNTIYF.

V usage is TRBV20-1 and J usage is TRBJ1-1; D unresolved. V was pared by 4 bases and J by 5 bases, with 8 bases between. The germline V gene has CDR1 DFQATT and CDR2 SNEGSKA (reference sequence). The CDR3 sequence is 11 residues long. CDR3 loop: CSATRRTEAFF. The CDR3 DNA reads TGCAGTGCTACCAGGAGGACTGAAGCTTTCTTT.

The chain links TRBV9 to TRBJ1-1, with a tentative D call TRBD1 (6 bases). Germline V gene data show CDR1 as SGDLS and CDR2 as YYNGEE. Trimming left V 5 bases short and J 5 bases short, with 13 bases between. The CDR3 runs 13 residues. CDR3: CASSEGGGTEAFF. DNA for the CDR3: TGTGCCAGCAGTGAGGGAGGGGGGACTGAAGCTTTCTTT.

This chain uses TRBV30 with TRBJ1-1; D is ambiguous. V was shortened by 4 bases and J by 5 bases, with 5 bases between the two germline ends. The germline V gene has CDR1 GTSNPN and CDR2 SVGIG (reference sequence). This CDR3 has 10 amino acids. The CDR3 DNA is TGTGCCTGGATCACAACTGAAGCTTTCTTT. Translation: CAWITTEAFF.

A word on this clone: At one boundary the junction diverges from the germline segment, which might be a read error. This rearrangement joins TRBV5-1 to TRBJ1-2; D unclear. The CDR3 loop spans 12 amino acids. Per the germline V gene, CDR1 is SGHRS and CDR2 is YFSETQ. The CDR3 spells CASRLWQDGYTF. CDR3 nucleotides: TGCGCCAGCCGCTTGTGGCAGGATGGCTACACCTTC.

A single count supports this clone. V gene TRBV5-1 combines with J gene TRBJ1-4; 12 nucleotides line up with TRBD1. This CDR3 is 16 amino acids long. V gave up 3 bases and J gave up 6 bases; unmatched junction bases: 6. Germline assignment: CDR1 SGHRS and CDR2 YFSETQ. The CDR3 sequence is CASSSTGQGAYEKLFF. The CDR3 DNA reads as TGCGCCAGCAGCTCAACGGGACAGGGGGCGTATGAAAAACTGTTTTTT.

The chain couples TRBV5-4 to TRBJ2-7; 7 bases are a match to TRBD1. The germline V gene encodes CDR1 SGHNT and CDR2 YYREEE (reference sequence). After removal of 2 bases from V and 7 bases from J, the junction contained 9 bases not matched to a gene. The CDR3 sequence is 14 residues long. The CDR3 DNA sequence: TGTGCCAGCAGCTTTGCACAGGGGTTGGGGGAGCAGTACTTC. Amino acid sequence: CASSFAQGLGEQYF.

The chain recombines TRBV4-1 with TRBJ2-1; D ambiguous. This CDR3 contains 13 residues. The V gene's germline CDR1 is MGHRA and CDR2 YSYEKL. V was trimmed by 1 base and J by 10 bases, leaving 11 bases between them. The DNA of the CDR3 is TGCGCCAGCAGCCAAGCCCTTCTCTTGGAGCAGTTCTTC. Its protein product is CASSQALLLEQFF.

The chain couples TRBV7-2 to TRBJ2-5, with a possible D match to TRBD2 (5 bases). Trimming took off 5 bases at V and 2 bases at J, with 15 bases between the two ends. Germline assignment: CDR1 SGHTA and CDR2 FQGNSA. The CDR3 contains 15 residues. The CDR3 is CASSPNGIPQETQYF. CDR3 in DNA: TGTGCCAGCAGCCCAAACGGGATTCCACAAGAGACCCAGTACTTC.

The rearrangement joins TRBV5-1 to TRBJ2-1, with 13 bases fitting TRBD2. Trimming cost V 4 bases and J 8 bases; bases outside gene matches: 6. Germline V gene data show CDR1 as SGHRS and CDR2 as YFSETQ. The CDR3 has 15 amino acids. The CDR3 loop is CASSPGTSGVDEQFF. The DNA for the CDR3 is TGCGCCAGCAGCCCTGGGACTAGCGGGGTAGATGAGCAGTTCTTC.

The rearrangement uses TRBV7-9 and TRBJ1-1; the match to TRBD1 covers 7 bases. V gave up 6 bases and J gave up 5 bases; unmatched junction bases: 3. The CDR3 length is 12 residues. CDR1 is SEHNR, CDR2 FQNEAQ, per germline (reference sequence). The CDR3, as DNA: TGTGCCAGCAGTGTACAGGGGACTGAAGCTTTCTTT. Its translation: CASSVQGTEAFF.

Of note for this clone: Here the CDR3 omits its conserved ending phenylalanine or tryptophan, so a read error is the likely source. The limits of the CDR3 on the DNA are not certain, so only TCRdb's listed CDR3 is given. The genes are TRBV2 and TRBJ2-7; TRBD2 was called by the table and not checked on the DNA. Germline V CDR1 and CDR2: SNHLY, FYNNEI. A total of 11 residues make up the CDR3, ends included. CDR3 loop: CASRLSDTGPI.

The rearrangement uses TRBV5-1 and TRBJ1-6; 7 bases are shared with TRBD1. With 0 bases clipped from V and 13 bases from J, the junction kept 13 bases outside the gene matches. Germline-derived CDR1 and CDR2 are SGHRS and YFSETQ. This CDR3 region has 16 residues. This CDR3 reads CASSLAPDRRISPLHF. The DNA of the CDR3 is TGCGCCAGCAGCTTGGCCCCGGACAGGCGAATATCGCCCCTCCACTTT.

V is TRBV4-3 and J is TRBJ2-7; D gene uncertain. The CDR3 loop spans 15 amino acids. Germline V lookup: CDR1 LGHNA, CDR2 YSLEER. V was pared by 0 bases and J by 2 bases, with 11 bases between. The CDR3 DNA reads TGCGCCAGCAGCCAAGATACGAGGAGAACCTACGAGCAGTACTTC. Translation gives CASSQDTRRTYEQYF.

This clone appeared a single time. The V gene is TRBV7-2, the J gene TRBJ1-4; possibly TRBD1 for D (6 bases). The germline V gene encodes CDR1 SGHTA and CDR2 FQGNSA. This CDR3 has 17 amino acids. Trimming left V 1 base short and J 0 bases short, with 12 bases between. CDR3 nucleotide sequence: TGTGCCAGCAGCTTAGTTGGCGGGGGCGCAACTAATGAAAAACTGTTTTTT. This gives the protein CASSLVGGGATNEKLFF. Full variable domain (remainder filled in from reference TRBV7-2 and TRBJ1-4): GAGVSQSPSNKVTEKGKDVELRCDPISGHTALYWYRQSLGQGLEFLIYFQGNSAPDKSGLPSDRFSAERTGGSVSTLTIQRTQQEDSAVYLCASSLVGGGATNEKLFFGSGTQLSVL.

The chain joins TRBV28 to TRBJ2-1; TRBD1 matches 11 bases. CDR1 and CDR2 from the germline V gene are MDHEN and SYDVKM. V was pared by 6 bases and J by 4 bases, with 8 bases of the junction left unmatched. CDR3 length: 16 residues. CDR3 bases: TGTGCCAGCAGAACCGGGACAGGGGGTTTTTACAATGAGCAGTTCTTC. Amino acids: CASRTGTGGFYNEQFF. Using reference TRBV28 and TRBJ2-1 for the parts outside the CDR3, the full variable domain is DVKVTQSSRYLVKRTGEKVFLECVQDMDHENMFWYRQDPGLGLRLIYFSYDVKMKEKGDIPEGYSVSREKKERFSLILESASTNQTSMYLCASRTGTGGFYNEQFFGPGTRLTVL.

V and J are TRBV3-1 (or the pseudogene TRBV3-2) and TRBJ2-7; the match to TRBD1 covers 8 bases. The CDR3 is 14 residues long. CDR1 and CDR2 (germline): LGHDT, YNNKEL (reference sequence). Trimming took 1 base from V and 3 from J; bases not matched to a gene: 2. The CDR3 nucleotides are TGTGCCAGCAGCCAAGCCGACAGGGGCTACGAGCAGTACTTC. It codes for CASSQADRGYEQYF.

The chain links TRBV5-1 to TRBJ2-5, with a possible D match to TRBD1 (5 bases). V was pared by 0 bases and J by 1 base, with 13 bases between. CDR1 is SGHRS and CDR2 is YFSETQ in the germline V gene. This CDR3 has 16 amino acids. This chain's CDR3 is CASSLGVSQGQETQYF. The CDR3 bases are TGCGCCAGCAGCTTGGGCGTGTCTCAGGGCCAAGAGACCCAGTACTTC.

The J gene is TRBJ2-1, the V gene TRBV2, with TRBD2 matching over 7 bases. The germline CDR1 and CDR2 sequences are SNHLY and FYNNEI. CDR3 size: 15 residues. The trim removed 3 bases at V and 1 base at J, leaving 3 bases unmatched. CDR3 in amino acids: CASSERAGSYNEQFF. The CDR3 nucleotides read TGTGCCAGCAGTGAGAGAGCGGGGTCCTACAATGAGCAGTTCTTC.

The genes are TRBV28 and TRBJ1-2; D perhaps matches TRBD1 (5 bases). The CDR3 sequence is 13 residues long. Germline lookup yields CDR1 MDHEN and CDR2 SYDVKM. V lost 6 bases to trimming and J lost 2 bases, with 10 bases between them. CDR3 loop: CASSPTVNYGYTF. CDR3 nucleotide sequence: TGTGCCAGCAGCCCGACAGTAAACTATGGCTACACCTTC.

The J gene is TRBJ1-5, the V gene TRBV27, with a possible D match to TRBD1 (5 bases). Germline-derived CDR1 and CDR2 are MNHEY and SMNVEV (reference sequence). The CDR3 consists of 15 residues. V was cut by 1 base and J by 0 bases, with 7 bases left in between. The CDR3 region has the DNA TGTGCCAGCAGTTTATTGGGGGGTAGCAATCAGCCCCAGCATTTT. Encoded protein: CASSLLGGSNQPQHF.

The chain combines TRBV4-1 with TRBJ1-5; D remains unclear. The germline CDR1 and CDR2 sequences are MGHRA and YSYEKL. Trimming cost V 0 bases and J 8 bases, with 11 bases left between them. The CDR3 loop spans 14 amino acids. This CDR3 reads CASSQDPTSEPQHF. The CDR3 DNA sequence: TGCGCCAGCAGCCAAGATCCTACCTCCGAGCCCCAGCATTTT.

The chain combines TRBV6-6 with TRBJ2-7, with D unclear. The germline gives CDR1 MNHNY, CDR2 SVGAGI (reference sequence). V gave up 6 bases and J gave up 6 bases, with 12 bases separating them. The CDR3 loop spans 12 amino acids. The CDR3 is CASSPPVFEQYF. The CDR3 bases are TGTGCCAGCAGCCCCCCCGTTTTCGAGCAGTACTTC.

This sequence joins TRBV11-2 and TRBJ1-5; TRBD1 might be the D (5 bases). Germline V CDR1 and CDR2: SGHAT, FQNNGV. V shed 3 bases and J shed 6 bases, with 15 bases lying between them. The CDR3 contains 15 residues. The CDR3 region has the DNA TGTGCCAGCAGCTTGGGGCAGGGAGGTTTTCAGCCCCAGCATTTT. It encodes CASSLGQGGFQPQHF. The variable domain in full, with the rest retrieved from reference TRBV11-2 and TRBJ1-5, is EAGVAQSPRYKIIEKRQSVAFWCNPISGHATLYWYQQILGQGPKLLIQFQNNGVVDDSQLPKDRFSAERLKGVDSTLKIQPAKLEDSAVYLCASSLGQGGFQPQHFGDGTRLSIL.

The chain is built from TRBV5-8 and TRBJ2-1; 10 bases align to TRBD2. The V and J ends lost 2 bases and 9 bases, in that order; junction bases with no gene match: 11. Germline V gene sequence: CDR1 SGHTS, CDR2 YDEGEE. The CDR3 is 16 amino acids. The chain's CDR3 is CASSFPPSGRFSEQFF. In DNA form, the CDR3 reads TGTGCCAGCAGCTTCCCCCCTAGCGGGAGATTTAGTGAGCAGTTCTTC.

The chain recombines TRBV7-2 with TRBJ2-7; 7 bases line up with TRBD1. The ends lost 5 bases at V and 0 bases at J; junction bases unmatched: 7. Per the germline V gene, CDR1 is SGHTA and CDR2 is FQGNSA. The CDR3 runs 15 residues. CDR3 sequence: CASSPQTGTSYEQYF. In DNA, the CDR3 is TGTGCCAGCAGCCCCCAGACAGGGACCTCCTACGAGCAGTACTTC.